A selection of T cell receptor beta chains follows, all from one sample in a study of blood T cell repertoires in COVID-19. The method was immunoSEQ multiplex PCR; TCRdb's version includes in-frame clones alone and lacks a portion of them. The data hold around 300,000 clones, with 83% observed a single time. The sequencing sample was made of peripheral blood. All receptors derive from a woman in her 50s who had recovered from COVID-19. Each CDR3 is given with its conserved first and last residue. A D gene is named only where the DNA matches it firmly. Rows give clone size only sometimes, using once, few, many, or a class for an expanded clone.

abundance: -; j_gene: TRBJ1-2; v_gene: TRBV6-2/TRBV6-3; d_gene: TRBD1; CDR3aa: CASSYPHRGTNYGYTF; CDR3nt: TGTGCCAGCAGTTACCCTCACAGGGGGACTAACTATGGCTACACCTTC
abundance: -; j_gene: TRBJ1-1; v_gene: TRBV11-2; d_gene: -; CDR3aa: CASSLAWNTEAFF; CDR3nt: TGTGCCAGCAGCTTAGCGTGGAACACTGAAGCTTTCTTT
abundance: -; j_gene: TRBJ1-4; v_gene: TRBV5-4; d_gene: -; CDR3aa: CASSLDRQVLFF; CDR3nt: TGTGCCAGCAGCTTGGACCGGCAGGTACTGTTTTTT
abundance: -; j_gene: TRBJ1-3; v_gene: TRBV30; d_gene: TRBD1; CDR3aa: CAWSTGAGNTIYF; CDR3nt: TGTGCCTGGAGCACAGGGGCGGGAAACACCATATATTTT
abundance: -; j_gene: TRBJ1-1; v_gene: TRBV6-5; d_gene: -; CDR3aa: CATTFDTTNTEAFF; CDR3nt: TGTGCCACCACTTTTGACACCACTAACACTGAAGCTTTCTTT
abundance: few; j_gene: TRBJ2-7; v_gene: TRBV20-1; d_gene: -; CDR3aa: CSASGQGGNEQYF; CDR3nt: TGCAGTGCTAGTGGTCAGGGCGGCAACGAGCAGTACTTC
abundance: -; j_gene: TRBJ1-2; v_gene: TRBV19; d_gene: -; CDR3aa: CASSIRRGTRGTNYGYTF; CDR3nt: TGTGCCAGTAGTATACGGAGGGGCACAAGGGGAACTAACTATGGCTACACCTTC
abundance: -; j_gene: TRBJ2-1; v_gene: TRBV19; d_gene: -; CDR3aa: CASSIDYHPGAPNNEQFF; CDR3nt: TGTGCCAGTAGTATAGATTATCACCCCGGTGCTCCTAACAATGAGCAGTTCTTC
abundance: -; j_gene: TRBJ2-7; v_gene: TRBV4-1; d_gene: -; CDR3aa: CASSQGPGDYEQYF; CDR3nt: TGCGCCAGCAGCCAAGGGCCAGGGGACTACGAGCAGTACTTC
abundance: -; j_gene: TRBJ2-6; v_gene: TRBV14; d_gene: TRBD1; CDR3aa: CASSQDRNKISGANVLTF; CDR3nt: TGTGCCAGCTCCCAGGACAGGAATAAAATTTCTGGGGCCAACGTCCTGACTTTC
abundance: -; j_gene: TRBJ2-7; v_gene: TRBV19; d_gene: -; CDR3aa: CASSRRVGYEQYF; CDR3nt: TGTGCCAGTAGCCGGCGGGTGGGCTACGAGCAGTACTTC
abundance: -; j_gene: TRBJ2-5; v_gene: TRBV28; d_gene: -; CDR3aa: CASRGTGTPGETQYF; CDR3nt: TGTGCCAGCAGGGGGACTGGCACCCCGGGGGAGACCCAGTACTTC
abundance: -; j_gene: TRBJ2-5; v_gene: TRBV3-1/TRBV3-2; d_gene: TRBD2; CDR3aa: CASSQQGAGLAGKKTQYF; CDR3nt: TGTGCCAGCAGCCAACAGGGGGCTGGACTAGCGGGGAAAAAGACCCAGTACTTC
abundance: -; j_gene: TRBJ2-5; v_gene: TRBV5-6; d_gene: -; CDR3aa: CASSLLSGGETQYF; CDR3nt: TGTGCCAGCAGCTTGTTGTCAGGGGGGGAGACCCAGTACTTC
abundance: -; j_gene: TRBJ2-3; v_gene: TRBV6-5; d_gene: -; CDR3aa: CASRRDSNTDTQYF; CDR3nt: TGTGCCAGCAGGAGGGACTCCAACACAGATACGCAGTATTTT
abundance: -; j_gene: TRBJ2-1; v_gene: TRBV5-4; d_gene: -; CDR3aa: CASSLVGRNNEQFF; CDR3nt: TGTGCCAGCAGCTTGGTGGGGCGTAACAATGAGCAGTTCTTC
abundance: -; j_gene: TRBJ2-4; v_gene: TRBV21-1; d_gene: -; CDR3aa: CASSNRVPKNIQYF; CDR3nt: TGTGCCAGCAGCAACAGGGTACCCAAAAACATTCAGTACTTC
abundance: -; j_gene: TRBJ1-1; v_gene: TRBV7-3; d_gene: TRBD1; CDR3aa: CASSSGTGATEAFF; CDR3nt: TGTGCCAGCAGCTCCGGGACAGGGGCCACTGAAGCTTTCTTT
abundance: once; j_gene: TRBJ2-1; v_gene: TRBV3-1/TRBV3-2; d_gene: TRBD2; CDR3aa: CASSQVGTSSIF; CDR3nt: TGTGCCAGCAGCCAAGTGGGGACTAGCAGCATCTTC
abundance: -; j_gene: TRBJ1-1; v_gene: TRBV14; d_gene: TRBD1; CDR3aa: CASSGYYRGGTEAFF; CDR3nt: TGTGCCAGCAGCGGGTACTACAGGGGAGGCACTGAAGCTTTCTTT
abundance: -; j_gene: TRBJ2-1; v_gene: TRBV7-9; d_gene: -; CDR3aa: CASSSGYNEQFF; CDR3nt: TGTGCCAGCAGCTCAGGATACAATGAGCAGTTCTTC
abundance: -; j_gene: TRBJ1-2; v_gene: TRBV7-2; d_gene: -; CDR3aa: CASSLDRQQGGYTF; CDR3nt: TGTGCCAGCAGCCTGGACCGTCAGCAGGGAGGCTACACCTTC
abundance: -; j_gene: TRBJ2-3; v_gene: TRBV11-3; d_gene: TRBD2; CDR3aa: CASSITSGTDTQYF; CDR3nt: TGTGCCAGCAGCATCACTAGCGGCACAGATACGCAGTATTTT
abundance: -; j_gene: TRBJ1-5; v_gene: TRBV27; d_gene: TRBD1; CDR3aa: CASKQGSNQPQHF; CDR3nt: TGTGCCAGCAAACAGGGGAGCAATCAGCCCCAGCATTTT